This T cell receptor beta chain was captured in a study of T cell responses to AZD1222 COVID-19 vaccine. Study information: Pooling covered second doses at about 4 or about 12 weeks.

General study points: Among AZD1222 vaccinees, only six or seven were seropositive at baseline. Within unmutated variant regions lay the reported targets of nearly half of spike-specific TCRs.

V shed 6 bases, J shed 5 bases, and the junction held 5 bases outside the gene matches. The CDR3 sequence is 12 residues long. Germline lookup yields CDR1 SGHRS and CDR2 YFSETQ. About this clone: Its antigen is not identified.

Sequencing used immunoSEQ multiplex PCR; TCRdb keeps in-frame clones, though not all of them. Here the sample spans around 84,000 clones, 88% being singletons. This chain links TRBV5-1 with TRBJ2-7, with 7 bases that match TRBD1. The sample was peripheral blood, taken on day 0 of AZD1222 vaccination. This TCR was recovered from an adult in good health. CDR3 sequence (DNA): TGCGCCAGCACTCGACAGGGCGACGAGCAGTACTTC. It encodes CASTRQGDEQYF. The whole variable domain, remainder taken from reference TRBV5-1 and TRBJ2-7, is KAGVTQTPRYLIKTRGQQVTLSCSPISGHRSVSWYQQTPGQGLQFLFEYFSETQRNKGNFPGRFSGRQFSNSRSEMNVSTLELGDSALYLCASTRQGDEQYFGPGTRLTVT.